This T cell receptor (beta chain) derives from a study of shared clonotypes between healthy human individuals. Study results and caveats: Among donors, the sharing of clonotypes was expected to be influenced by sequencing depth.

Sequenced by immunoSEQ multiplex PCR; TCRdb stores in-frame clones only, minus some. The sample yields 2 million to 2.5 million clones, roughly 95% seen once. A note on this clone: Antigen specificity is unknown.

This CDR3 has 15 amino acids. Germline loops: CDR1 SGHTA, CDR2 FQGNSA. Trimming pared 5 bases from V and 6 bases from J, leaving 17 bases between. The genes are TRBV7-2 and TRBJ2-1, with TRBD2 as a possible D gene (5 bases). This clonotype originated in a man younger than 30 in good health. The material sequenced was naive CD4+ T cells sorted from blood. The subset was: CD45RA+ positively selected. Written as DNA, the CDR3 is TGTGCCAGCAGCCCCCCCGTGGGAGTAGTCAATGAGCAGTTCTTC. Its translation: CASSPPVGVVNEQFF.